This T cell receptor beta chain was documented in a study of blood T cell repertoires in COVID-19. CDR3 length: 14 residues. Looked up from germline, CDR1 is SGHDT and CDR2 is YYEEEE. After removal of 4 bases from V and 3 bases from J, the junction contained 5 bases not matched to a gene. The method was immunoSEQ multiplex PCR; TCRdb's version includes in-frame clones alone and lacks a portion of them. Of roughly 220,000 clones in the sample, more than 65% are singletons; the top ten hold roughly 2.4%. The receptor comes from a woman aged 55-70 years with acute or convalescent COVID-19. This rearrangement joins TRBV5-6 to TRBJ2-7, with TRBD1 matching over 9 bases. The sequenced sample was peripheral blood. CDR3 in amino acids: CASSADRGSYEQYF. The CDR3, as DNA: TGTGCCAGCAGCGCTGACAGGGGGAGCTACGAGCAGTACTTC.